This is a list of T cell receptor beta chains from one sample in a study of blood T cell repertoires in COVID-19. The method was immunoSEQ multiplex PCR; TCRdb's version includes in-frame clones alone and lacks a portion of them. The sample holds some 110,000 clones, 75% to 95% seen once. The specimen was peripheral blood. The receptors here all came from a human donor with active COVID-19. The donor label of this sample is uncertain. Each CDR3 is given with its conserved first and last residue. A D gene is named only where the DNA matches it firmly. Clone sizes are given selectively: once, few, many, or a class where the clone is expanded.

size	J	D	V	DNA	CDR3
once	TRBJ2-1	TRBD1	TRBV6-2/TRBV6-3	TGTGCCAGCAGTCACTCAAGGACAGGGTGGAATGAGCAGTTCTTC	CASSHSRTGWNEQFF
NA	TRBJ2-3	TRBD1	TRBV5-6	TGTGCCAGCAGCCAGGACAGGGGAAGGACAGATACGCAGTATTTT	CASSQDRGRTDTQYF
once	TRBJ2-1	NA	TRBV7-8	TGTGCCAGCAGCTTCTCTTGGGGGGGCCCTGGGAATGAGCAGTTCTTC	CASSFSWGGPGNEQFF
NA	TRBJ2-3	TRBD2	TRBV6-6	TGTGCCAGCATCAAAGCGGGGGGAGGCACAGATACGCAGTATTTT	CASIKAGGGTDTQYF
few	TRBJ1-6	TRBD1	TRBV11-2	TGTGCCAGCAGCTCAGGGGGCACCATTGGCGGGTCACCCCTCCACTTT	CASSSGGTIGGSPLHF
NA	TRBJ1-4	NA	TRBV14	TGTGCCAGCAGCCAAGATCGGGGTCTTCGGGAAAAACTGTTTTTT	CASSQDRGLREKLFF
NA	TRBJ1-1	TRBD1	TRBV29-1	TGCAGCGCCAGACAGGGGGGAACTGAAGCTTTCTTT	CSARQGGTEAFF
NA	TRBJ1-3	NA	TRBV4-3	TGCGCCAGCAGCCAAGATTTGGGGGCTGGTGGAAACACCATATATTTT	CASSQDLGAGGNTIYF
NA	TRBJ2-3	TRBD1	TRBV5-1	TGCGCCAGCAGCAAGGACAGGGGCCCAGATACGCAGTATTTT	CASSKDRGPDTQYF
NA	TRBJ2-5	TRBD2	TRBV28	TGTGCCAGCAGTCTTTATACTAGCGGGGGGTCCACCCGGACCCAGTACTTC	CASSLYTSGGSTRTQYF
NA	TRBJ1-1	NA	TRBV7-9	TGTGCCAGCACCCAGAGTGGAAGAGGAACTGAAGCTTTCTTT	CASTQSGRGTEAFF